This T cell receptor (beta chain) stems from a study of shared clonotypes between healthy human individuals. Findings of the study overall: Generation of non-shared clonotypes was less probable than generation of clonotypes shared by all four donors.

The repertoire was sequenced with immunoSEQ multiplex PCR; TCRdb's copy has only in-frame clones and lacks some. The table has around 1.6 million clones, approximately 98% seen once; the top ten hold about 0.45%. Donors were healthy HIV-negative adults without recently reported acute infections or vaccinations. Germline loops: CDR1 MDHEN, CDR2 SYDVKM. The CDR3 runs 13 residues. The V end was cut by 6 bases, the J end by 2 bases, with 11 bases between. Remarks on this clone: The antigen remains unidentified.

The chain carries TRBV28 and TRBJ2-7; possibly TRBD2 for D (5 bases). Sequences were obtained from naive CD4+ T cells sorted from blood. The subset: CD45RA+ positively selected. The clonotype originates from a man between 25 and 39 years old in good health. The CDR3 reads CASSPGGPYEQYF. The CDR3 DNA is TGTGCCAGCAGCCCCGGAGGTCCCTACGAGCAGTACTTC.